This section outlines one T cell receptor (beta chain) sequence together with its context. Its binding antigen is unknown. No base qualities exist here, and no much larger clone lies one base off it. Spanning cysteine to phenylalanine, the CDR3 consists of 14 amino acids. The DNA shown is the 42-base CDR3, in frame from base 1. V gives up 2 bases and J gives up 5 bases, and the segment between their germline ends measures 10 bases. The library relied on PCR. Sequencing was performed on an Illumina HiSeq 2500. TCR library preparation used molecular barcoding, with unique molecular identifiers applied to normalize quantification of the TCRbeta repertoire. TCRdb trimmed public reads at Q25 via fastp, called clones via MiXCR and kept in-frame beta chains. One record per CDR3 amino acid sequence lists the most common genes and DNA. The sample records around 130,000 distinct CDR3 sequences, roughly 10% of which are singletons. The top ten constitute 24% of the sample.

The data are from a study of T-cell reconstitution after alpha-beta-depleted transplantation in children listed by TCRdb under 2016. In the study overall: Using TCR repertoire profiling, the study quantitatively followed how T-cell immune reconstitution unfolded in children after TCRalphabeta/CD19-depleted allogeneic hematopoietic cell transplantation.

The sample's treatment or condition label, in plain terms: allogeneic hematopoietic cell transplantation with graft depleted of TCRalphabeta T cells and CD19 B cells. TCRalphabeta/CD19-depleted allogeneic hematopoietic cell grafts were given to the transplant recipients, all of whom were children. The investigation overall reported the following: Over the following months the frequencies of hyperexpanded clones went down, and after one year T-cell counts and TCRbeta diversity were mostly credited to newly produced T cells. In some patients, the high TCRbeta diversity seen at day 60 was put down to recipient T cells and intrathymic progenitors that had survived conditioning. Apparently early alphabetaT-cell count recovery about two months after transplant reportedly relied on only several hundred rapidly expanded clones derived from non-depleted graft cells.

The input for sequencing was PBMCs, mostly from graft donor cells, taken 180 days after TCRalphabeta/CD19-depleted stem cell transplant. The source of this sequence is a girl younger than two who had a stem cell transplant for combined immunodeficiency, so the T cells may come from the graft donor. This chain joins TRBV12-3 or TRBV12-4 to TRBJ1-5, and perhaps TRBD1 as D gene, on 6 matching bases. The CDR3 reads as follows: CASSLLGGYQPQHF. The nucleotide sequence is given as TGTGCCAGCAGTTTATTGGGGGGCTATCAGCCCCAGCATTTT.